In this sample, the clone carrying this T cell receptor (beta chain) turned up once. The V end was cut by 4 bases, the J end by 4 bases, with 9 bases between. Germline assignment: CDR1 MNHNS and CDR2 SASEGT. This CDR3 contains 13 residues. This entry comes from a study of cytomegalovirus exposure and HLA in healthy donors. 13 Jbeta primers and 60 Vbeta primers were used for the PCR. The data were produced by immunoSEQ multiplex PCR, yet TCRdb's version contains in-frame clones alone and is incomplete. The sample records some 150,000 clones, under 85% being singletons. The chain recombines TRBV6-1 with TRBJ2-3, with D possibly TRBD1 on 5 matching bases. This clonotype was sampled from a woman in her thirties or forties in good health and CMV-seropositive. Sequencing used PBMCs. As DNA, the CDR3 is TGTGCCAGCAGTGTGACAGTCCCAGATACGCAGTATTTT. Residues: CASSVTVPDTQYF.